This T cell receptor (beta chain) was identified in a study of blood T cell repertoires in COVID-19. Study overall: COVID-19 samples from acute and convalescent phases originated in the United States, Italy and Spain.

Trimming removed 6 bases from V and 2 bases from J, with 10 bases in between. This CDR3 is 13 amino acids long. Germline CDR1 reads KGHSH; CDR2 reads LQKENI. Original processing notes: Cell counts per sample came from amplifying reference gene primers. The repertoire was sequenced with immunoSEQ multiplex PCR; TCRdb's copy has only in-frame clones and lacks some. V, J and clone size reflect that table, while D and trimming were determined from the DNA. The data hold roughly 220,000 clones, with 80% to 90% observed a single time. Enrolled through a virtual design, the participants were between roughly 18 and 90 years of age and came from some 26 US areas. Participants were placed into cohorts based on the clinical history they reported.

V gene TRBV18 combines with J gene TRBJ1-1, with D perhaps matching TRBD1 (6 bases). The material sequenced was PBMCs or T cells enriched from blood (not recorded which). The receptor's source is a woman between 45 and 65 years old with acute COVID-19. The CDR3 protein is CASSRTDNTEAFF. The CDR3 nucleotides are TGTGCCAGCTCTCGGACAGATAACACTGAAGCTTTCTTT.